This T cell receptor (beta chain) stems from a study of T cell responses to AZD1222 COVID-19 vaccine. Study observations and caveats: Following two doses of AZD1222, Spike-specific TCR breadth and depth rose. Clonal diversity may have been underestimated, and the donors were mostly white British, with more females than males. At baseline, just a handful of AZD1222 recipients tested seropositive. Vaccine-associated CD4 TCRs ranged over spike, dominating at 160-218 and 743-854.

Trimming removed 6 bases from V and 5 bases from J, with 18 bases in between. The CDR3 has 15 amino acids. Germline values: CDR1 MNHEY, CDR2 SVGEGT. Clones were read by immunoSEQ multiplex PCR, and TCRdb kept only the in-frame ones, dropping some. Seen here are over 90,000 clones, approximately 90% observed once, and the top ten hold around 10%. With regard to this clone: Its antigen remains unidentified.

This TCR was recovered from an adult who received the AZD1222 COVID-19 vaccine. The sample in question was peripheral blood, obtained 28 days after the second AZD1222 dose. This chain joins TRBV6-2 or TRBV6-3 and TRBJ2-3; tentative D call: TRBD2 (6 bases). The CDR3 sequence: CASSPRSGQRDTQYF. CDR3 DNA sequence: TGTGCCAGCAGCCCGAGGAGCGGGCAGAGAGATACGCAGTATTTT.